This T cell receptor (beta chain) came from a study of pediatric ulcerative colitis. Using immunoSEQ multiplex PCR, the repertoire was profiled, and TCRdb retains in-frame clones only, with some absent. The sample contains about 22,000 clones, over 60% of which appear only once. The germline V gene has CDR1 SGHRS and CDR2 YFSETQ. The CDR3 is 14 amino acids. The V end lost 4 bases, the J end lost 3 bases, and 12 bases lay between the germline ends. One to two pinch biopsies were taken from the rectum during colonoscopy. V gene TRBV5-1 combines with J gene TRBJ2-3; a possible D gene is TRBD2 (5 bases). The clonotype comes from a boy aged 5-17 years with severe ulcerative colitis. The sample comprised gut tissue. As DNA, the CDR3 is TGCGCCAGCAGCACTAGGGATTTGACAGATACGCAGTATTTT. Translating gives CASSTRDLTDTQYF. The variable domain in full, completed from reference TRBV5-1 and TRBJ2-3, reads KAGVTQTPRYLIKTRGQQVTLSCSPISGHRSVSWYQQTPGQGLQFLFEYFSETQRNKGNFPGRFSGRQFSNSRSEMNVSTLELGDSALYLCASSTRDLTDTQYFGPGTRLTVL.